The 28 T cell receptor beta chains reported below all come from one sample, sequenced in a study of blood T cells in healthy people across ages. For the second PCR, which ran for about 6 to 11 cycles, a sample-barcoded 5' primer and a J-beta primer mix were used. MiXCR was run by TCRdb on the 5' RACE reads, yielding one entry per CDR3 protein. The sample records some 790,000 distinct CDR3 sequences, around 26% being singletons. The sample comprised blood. These receptors originate from a woman of 80 years or more in good health.

The chain links TRBV2 to TRBJ1-1; no reliable D call. The CDR3 contains 13 residues. V lost 4 bases, J lost 6 bases, and 12 bases lay in between. The germline V gene encodes CDR1 SNHLY and CDR2 FYNNEI. CDR3 nucleotides: TGTGCCAGCAGTGTTCAGGAGGACGCTGAAGCTTTCTTT. It encodes CASSVQEDAEAFF.

The table lists this clonotype with many counts. This chain joins TRBV27 and TRBJ2-5; D unresolved. V shed 5 bases and J shed 1 base, with 17 bases lying between them. The CDR3 length is 16 residues. In germline, CDR1 is MNHEY, CDR2 SMNVEV (reference sequence). CDR3 coding DNA: TGTGCCAGCAGTCGACTGGGAACCAGCCCCCAAGAGACCCAGTACTTC. Translated: CASSRLGTSPQETQYF.

The rearrangement links TRBV4-3 to TRBJ1-3, with a possible D match to TRBD1 (5 bases). There are 15 residues in the CDR3. The V end was cut by 4 bases, the J end by 2 bases, with 12 bases between. Germline-derived CDR1 and CDR2 are LGHNA and YSLEER. The CDR3 DNA reads as TGCGCCAGCAGCCCCCACACGGGGGCTGGAAACACCATATATTTT. Its translation is CASSPHTGAGNTIYF.

On this clonotype: One end of the junction fails to match germline, which may point to a read error. CDR3 protein: CASRSASGGSETLYF. The CDR3 DNA is TGTGCCAGTAGGTCGGCGAGCGGGGGTTCAGAGACCCTGTACTTC. The chain joins TRBV19 to TRBJ2-5, with TRBD2 matching over 8 bases. From germline, CDR1 is LNHDA and CDR2 SQIVND (reference sequence). The CDR3 loop spans 15 amino acids.

On this clonotype: A much larger clone lies a single base off, so this may be a read error. This chain uses TRBV28 with TRBJ2-7; 8 bases line up with TRBD1. CDR1 and CDR2 from the germline V gene are MDHEN and SYDVKM. The CDR3 length is 14 residues. V dropped 3 bases and J dropped 4; count of bases not matched to a gene: 5. CDR3 nucleotides: TGTGCCAGCAGTTTGCCCAGGGGGCCTTACGAGCAGTACTTC. This translates into CASSLPRGPYEQYF.

This clonotype was seen at least ten times. The chain uses TRBV20-1 and TRBJ2-7, with D possibly TRBD1 on 6 matching bases. The CDR3 spans 12 residues. Germline-derived CDR1 and CDR2 are DFQATT and SNEGSKA (reference sequence). Here the CDR3 reads CRVMGDNYEQYF. The CDR3 DNA follows: TGCAGGGTTATGGGGGACAACTACGAGCAGTACTTC.

This clonotype has ten or more counts. The chain employs TRBV7-9 and TRBJ1-2; D unclear. V was shortened by 5 bases and J by 2 bases, with 9 bases between the two germline ends. CDR1 is SEHNR and CDR2 is FQNEAQ in the germline V gene (reference sequence). This CDR3 is built from 13 residues. CDR3 sequence (DNA): TGTGCCAGCAGCCCTCTTTCCAACTATGGCTACACCTTC. It codes for CASSPLSNYGYTF.

This clonotype was counted many times. V is TRBV20-1 and J is TRBJ2-7, with D tentatively TRBD2 (6 bases). Germline V gene lookup returns CDR1 DFQATT and CDR2 SNEGSKA (reference sequence). This CDR3 region has 13 residues. The V gene lost 6 bases and the J gene lost 3 bases, with 15 bases spanning the gap. CDR3 sequence (DNA): TGCAGTGCCCGGGACTCATCGGGCTACGAGCAGTACTTC. Protein sequence: CSARDSSGYEQYF.

CDR3 bases: TGTGCCAGCTTCGCCGATACGGTAGGGGAGACCCAGTACTTC. It specifies CASFADTVGETQYF. This chain joins TRBV2 and TRBJ2-5; no firm D call. Trimming stripped 8 bases from V and 5 bases from J, with 18 bases between. Per the germline V gene, CDR1 is SNHLY and CDR2 is FYNNEI. This CDR3 spans 14 amino acids.

This sequence joins TRBV3-1 and TRBJ1-2; a possible D gene is TRBD1 (5 bases). Germline V gene sequence: CDR1 LGHDT, CDR2 YNNKEL (reference sequence). Trimming shortened V by 0 bases and J by 7 bases, and 18 bases separated the two germline ends. The CDR3 spans 16 residues. The DNA of the CDR3 is TGTGCCAGCAGCCAAGATGTACGGGGGGGTCTGGCTGGCTACACCTTC. This encodes CASSQDVRGGLAGYTF. The full variable domain, completed using reference TRBV3-1 and TRBJ1-2, is DTAVSQTPKYLVTQMGNDKSIKCEQNLGHDTMYWYKQDSKKFLKIMFSYNNKELIINETVPNRFSPKSPDKAHLNLHINSLELGDSAVYFCASSQDVRGGLAGYTFGSGTRLTVV.

This clonotype occurred a few times. The chain employs TRBV7-6 and TRBJ1-6, with 9 bases fitting TRBD1. The CDR3 totals 16 residues. Germline lookup yields CDR1 SGHVS and CDR2 FNYEAQ. J was trimmed by 2 bases and V by 4 bases; bases with no gene match: 3. The CDR3 region has the DNA TGTGCCAGCAGCTCCGGACAGGGGACCTATAATTCACCCCTCCACTTT. As protein: CASSSGQGTYNSPLHF. Together with reference TRBV7-6 and TRBJ1-6, the CDR3 gives the full variable domain: GAGVSQSPRYKVTKRGQDVALRCDPISGHVSLYWYRQALGQGPEFLTYFNYEAQQDKSGLPNDRFSAERPEGSISTLTIQRTEQRDSAMYRCASSSGQGTYNSPLHFGNGTRLTVT.

This clonotype was seen a handful of times. V is TRBV2 and J is TRBJ1-5; 7 nucleotides agree with TRBD1. The CDR3 sequence is 14 residues long. The V and J ends lost 6 bases and 4 bases, in that order; junction bases with no gene match: 6. CDR1 is SNHLY, CDR2 FYNNEI, per germline. The CDR3 DNA follows: TGTGCCAGCAGAGCGGGGACAGTAAATCAGCCCCAGCATTTT. This translates into CASRAGTVNQPQHF. Combining the CDR3 with reference TRBV2 and TRBJ1-5 gives the whole variable domain EPEVTQTPSHQVTQMGQEVILRCVPISNHLYFYWYRQILGQKVEFLVSFYNNEISEKSEIFDDQFSVERPDGSNFTLKIRSTKLEDSAMYFCASRAGTVNQPQHFGDGTRLSIL.

In regard to this clonotype: Possible read error: a much larger clone is one base away. The genes are TRBV6-6 and TRBJ2-5; TRBD2 aligns across 7 bases. From germline, CDR1 is MNHNY and CDR2 SVGAGI (reference sequence). The CDR3 length is 16 residues. CDR3 sequence: CANSYSIGGPGGTQYF. DNA for the CDR3: TGTGCCAACAGTTACTCGATAGGTGGCCCGGGGGGGACCCAGTACTTC.

This clonotype was seen ten or more times. The rearrangement uses TRBV12-3 or TRBV12-4 and TRBJ1-1; 7 bases fit TRBD1. Trimming cost V 5 bases and J 7 bases; bases outside gene matches: 7. The CDR3 runs to 13 residues. The CDR3 nucleotides are TGTGCCAGCAGTCTCGATAGGACAGGTGAAGCTTTCTTT. Its protein is CASSLDRTGEAFF.

About this clonotype: A much larger clonotype is one base distant, so this may be a read error. The genes are TRBV9 and TRBJ2-2; D is undetermined. V shed 0 bases and J shed 6 bases, with 0 bases lying between them. The CDR3 consists of 11 residues. The germline CDR1 and CDR2 sequences are SGDLS and YYNGEE. The CDR3 bases are TGTGCCAGCAGCGTAGCCGGGGAGCTGTTTTTT. This sequence encodes CASSVAGELFF. The full variable domain, its missing parts supplied by reference TRBV9 and TRBJ2-2, is DSGVTQTPKHLITATGQRVTLRCSPRSGDLSVYWYQQSLDQGLQFLIQYYNGEERAKGNILERFSAQQFPDLHSELNLSSLELGDSALYFCASSVAGELFFGEGSRLTVL.

J is TRBJ2-3 and V is TRBV30; 12 bases line up with TRBD2. This CDR3 comprises 15 residues. Trimming removed 2 bases from V and 4 bases from J; junction bases left unmatched: 4. CDR1 and CDR2 from the germline V gene are GTSNPN and SVGIG (reference sequence). In DNA form, the CDR3 reads TGTGCCTGGAGTCAACTAGCGGGGGGAGCAGATACGCAGTATTTT. Protein product: CAWSQLAGGADTQYF.

The chain uses TRBV20-1 and TRBJ1-5, with TRBD1 matching 10 bases. Germline CDR1 and CDR2: DFQATT and SNEGSKA (reference sequence). V lost 3 bases and J lost 7; bases outside the gene matches: 6. This CDR3 contains 14 residues. CDR3 region: CSASGTGAGQPQHF. Written as DNA, the CDR3 is TGCAGTGCTAGCGGGACAGGGGCGGGGCAGCCCCAGCATTTT.

Ten or more counts support this clonotype. The chain carries TRBV15 and TRBJ2-6; TRBD2 matches at 10 bases. The junction had 6 bases not matched to a gene; V was cut back by 4 bases and J by 0 bases. Germline V CDR1 and CDR2: LNHNV, YYDKDF (reference sequence). This CDR3 has 18 amino acids. The CDR3: CATSKLAGANSGANVLTF. DNA for the CDR3: TGTGCCACCAGCAAGCTAGCGGGGGCGAACTCTGGGGCCAACGTCCTGACTTTC.

The table lists this clonotype with a few counts. V and J are TRBV7-8 and TRBJ2-1; D might be TRBD1 (6 bases). Gene TRBJ2-7 matches the end of the DNA better, so the J call may be wrong. Germline V gene data show CDR1 as SGHVS and CDR2 as FQNEAQ. This CDR3 comprises 14 residues. This chain's CDR3 is CASSSGQTYNEQYF. The CDR3 DNA reads TGTGCCAGCAGCTCAGGACAGACCTACAATGAGCAGTACTTC.

The CDR3 loop reads CASSLGVYPPPREQFF. As DNA, the CDR3 is TGTGCCAGCAGCTTAGGGGTCTACCCCCCTCCAAGGGAGCAGTTCTTC. This chain uses TRBV7-2 with TRBJ2-1; D gene ambiguous. V shed 1 base and J shed 10 bases, with 20 bases lying between them. Germline V gene sequence: CDR1 SGHTA, CDR2 FQGNSA. The CDR3 extends over 16 amino acids.

This clonotype was counted at least ten times. This rearrangement joins TRBV20-1 to TRBJ2-3, with 15 bases aligning to TRBD2. Per the germline V gene, CDR1 is DFQATT and CDR2 is SNEGSKA (reference sequence). This CDR3 spans 17 amino acids. Trimming cost V 5 bases and J 3 bases; bases outside gene matches: 9. Here the CDR3 reads CSAGGLAGGGGTDTQYF. The CDR3, as DNA: TGCAGTGCTGGCGGACTAGCGGGGGGGGGAGGGACAGATACGCAGTATTTT.

This CDR3 reads CSASWQGQGYTF. The CDR3 nucleotides read TGCAGTGCTAGTTGGCAGGGGCAGGGCTACACCTTC. The rearrangement uses TRBV20-1 and TRBJ1-2, with D tentatively TRBD1 (6 bases). Germline-derived CDR1 and CDR2 are DFQATT and SNEGSKA (reference sequence). Trimming removed 3 bases at V and 8 bases at J, with 13 bases between. This CDR3 is built from 12 residues.

This clonotype appeared a few times. The chain recombines TRBV29-1 with TRBJ2-3; 10 nucleotides align to TRBD2. Per the germline V gene, CDR1 is SQVTM and CDR2 is ANQGSEA. V dropped 4 bases and J dropped 1; count of bases not matched to a gene: 5. The CDR3 length is 15 residues. CDR3 DNA: TGCAGCGTTGGGCTAGCGGGAGTGGGCACAGATACGCAGTATTTT. It yields the protein CSVGLAGVGTDTQYF.

This clonotype was counted ten times or more. This chain joins TRBV6-5 and TRBJ2-5; 15 bases match TRBD2. Losses at the gene ends were 6 bases for V and 2 bases for J; bases not matched to a gene: 1. Germline V gene data show CDR1 as MNHEY and CDR2 as SVGAGI. The CDR3 contains 15 residues. The CDR3 spells CASSGTSGGQETQYF. CDR3 nucleotides: TGTGCCAGCAGCGGGACTAGCGGGGGGCAAGAGACCCAGTACTTC.

This clonotype was observed at least ten times. This chain links TRBV14 with TRBJ2-1; 9 positions match TRBD1. CDR3 length: 16 amino acids. The V segment lost 4 bases and the J segment 0 bases; nucleotides outside the gene matches: 4. The germline CDR1 and CDR2 sequences are SGHDN and FVKESK. The CDR3 coding sequence is TGTGCCAGCAGCCGGGGACAGGGAAGCTCCTACAATGAGCAGTTCTTC. Its protein product is CASSRGQGSSYNEQFF.

The chain couples TRBV28 to TRBJ1-1; D ambiguous. Germline values: CDR1 MDHEN, CDR2 SYDVKM. There are 15 residues in the CDR3. With 2 bases removed from V and 0 bases from J, the gap between germline ends came to 10 bases. The CDR3 loop is CASSLLGQVNTEAFF. The CDR3 DNA sequence: TGTGCCAGCAGTTTACTCGGGCAGGTGAACACTGAAGCTTTCTTT.

The rearrangement joins TRBV5-5 to TRBJ1-1; 10 positions match TRBD1. The germline gives CDR1 SGHKS, CDR2 YYEKEE (reference sequence). There are 17 residues in the CDR3. J gave up 3 bases and V 4 bases, and 12 bases lay outside the gene matches. CDR3 nucleotide sequence: TGTGCCAGCAGCCCGTTCTTCGGGACAGGGGTTGACACTGAAGCTTTCTTT. It encodes CASSPFFGTGVDTEAFF. Complete variable domain (other parts from reference TRBV5-5 and TRBJ1-1): DAGVTQSPTHLIKTRGQQVTLRCSPISGHKSVSWYQQVLGQGPQFIFQYYEKEERGRGNFPDRFSARQFPNYSSELNVNALLLGDSALYLCASSPFFGTGVDTEAFFGQGTRLTVV.

In the case of this clonotype: This may stem from a read error, because a much larger clone lies one nucleotide away. The V call is TRBV5-1, the J call TRBJ2-1; TRBD1 aligns across 8 bases. The CDR3 covers 16 residues. Germline CDR1 SGHRS, CDR2 YFSETQ. The CDR3 DNA sequence: TGCGCCAGCGGCTTGAGGGGGACAGGCTTCGACAATGAGCAGTTCTTC. It is translated as CASGLRGTGFDNEQFF.